This T cell receptor (beta chain) was obtained from a study of beta chain features in type 1 diabetes. Findings of the study overall: Among all four CD4+ subsets, Type 1 diabetes patients had TCRB CDR3s that were moderately but significantly shorter.

The study reverse transcribed the entire isolated RNA, so it sequenced expressed TCRB transcripts. Sequencing used immunoSEQ multiplex PCR; TCRdb keeps in-frame clones, though not all of them. This table has 250,000 or so clones, approximately 20% appearing once. Turning to this clone: The antigen remains undetermined.

CDR3 size: 14 residues. Germline values: CDR1 LGHNA, CDR2 YNFKEQ. With V trimmed by 4 bases and J by 7 bases, 5 bases remained unmatched. V gene TRBV4-2 combines with J gene TRBJ1-4, with 8 bases matching TRBD1. The sequence came from a woman aged 40-49 years with type 1 diabetes. Sample: naive CD4+ T cells from blood. CDR3 region: CASSLDRGAEKLFF. CDR3 nucleotides: TGTGCCAGCAGCCTCGACAGGGGAGCTGAAAAACTGTTTTTT.